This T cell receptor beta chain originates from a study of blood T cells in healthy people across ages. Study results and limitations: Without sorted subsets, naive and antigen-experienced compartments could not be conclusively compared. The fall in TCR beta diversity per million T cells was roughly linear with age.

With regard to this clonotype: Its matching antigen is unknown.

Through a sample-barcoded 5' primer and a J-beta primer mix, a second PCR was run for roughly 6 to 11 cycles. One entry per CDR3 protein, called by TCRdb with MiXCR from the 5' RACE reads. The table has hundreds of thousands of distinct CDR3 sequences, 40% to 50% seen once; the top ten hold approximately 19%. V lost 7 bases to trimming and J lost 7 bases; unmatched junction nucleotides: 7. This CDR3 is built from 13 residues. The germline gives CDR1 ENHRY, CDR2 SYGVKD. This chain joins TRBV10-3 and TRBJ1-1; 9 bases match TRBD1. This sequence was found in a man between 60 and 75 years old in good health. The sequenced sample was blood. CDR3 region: CAITLGQGGEAFF. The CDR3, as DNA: TGTGCCATCACTTTGGGACAGGGTGGTGAAGCTTTCTTT.